The 24 T cell receptor beta chains in this list originate from one sample, sequenced in a study of T cell repertoires in cytomegalovirus infection. In TCRdb, the reads were re-called with MiXCR into one record per CDR3 protein. Here the sample spans about 110,000 distinct CDR3 sequences, roughly 30% being singletons. Antigen specificity for these receptors is unknown. The source material was CD8+ T cells from cultured PBMCs, sampled from culture after CMV antigen stimulation. The receptors originated from a human donor in good health (CMV status not recorded). Some clones in this sample may be carry-over from other donors' samples.

The rearrangement uses TRBV15 and TRBJ1-4; the D gene is possibly TRBD1 (5 bases). The CDR3 is made up of 13 amino acids. Per germline, CDR1 LNHNV and CDR2 YYDKDF (reference sequence). V lost 8 bases and J 8 bases, leaving 15 bases between the germline ends. The CDR3 nucleotides read TGTGCCACCCGCGGGGGGGGGAAGGAAAAACTGTTTTTT. Translation: CATRGGGKEKLFF.

This clonotype was seen just once. The V and J genes are TRBV28 and TRBJ1-3, with TRBD1 as a possible D gene (5 bases). From germline, CDR1 is MDHEN and CDR2 SYDVKM. Trimming pared 5 bases from V and 0 bases from J, leaving 14 bases between. This CDR3 has 16 residues. CDR3 loop: CASSGQGPSSGNTIYF. The CDR3 bases are TGTGCCAGCAGTGGCCAGGGCCCGAGCTCTGGAAACACCATATATTTT.

This clonotype was recorded a few times. The V gene is TRBV11-2, the J gene TRBJ2-6; 11 bases agree with TRBD1. V lost 6 bases and J lost 4; bases outside the gene matches: 5. The germline CDR1 and CDR2 sequences are SGHAT and FQNNGV. The CDR3 runs 16 residues. The CDR3 loop is CASRSGQGGGANVLTF. CDR3 nucleotides: TGTGCCAGCAGATCGGGACAGGGGGGCGGGGCCAACGTCCTGACTTTC.

The chain has TRBV6-6 and TRBJ1-5; D ambiguous. Germline V gene sequence: CDR1 MNHNY, CDR2 SVGAGI (reference sequence). With 2 bases removed from V and 4 bases from J, the gap between germline ends came to 12 bases. The CDR3 is 15 residues long. CDR3 loop: CASSYVALRNQPQHF. Here the CDR3 DNA reads TGTGCCAGCAGTTACGTGGCCCTCCGAAATCAGCCCCAGCATTTT.

This clonotype showed up just a few times. This rearrangement joins TRBV29-1 to TRBJ2-3; maybe TRBD2 (6 bases). V lost 7 bases to trimming and J lost 2 bases, with 13 bases between them. Germline V CDR1 and CDR2: SQVTM, ANQGSEA. The CDR3 is made up of 13 amino acids. The CDR3: CSAGTASTDTQYF. The CDR3 DNA is TGCAGCGCCGGGACTGCATCCACAGATACGCAGTATTTT.

The chain uses TRBV27 and TRBJ1-1, with 7 positions matching TRBD1. The CDR3 contains 14 residues. Germline CDR1 MNHEY, CDR2 SMNVEV (reference sequence). Unmatched junction bases numbered 7, after V lost 2 bases and J lost 7 bases. As DNA, the CDR3 is TGTGCCAGCAGTTTACAGCAGGGGGTCGATGAAGCTTTCTTT. It yields the protein CASSLQQGVDEAFF.

This clonotype has only a few counts. The chain is built from TRBV6-1 and TRBJ2-5; D unclear. V was clipped by 1 base and J by 2 bases, with 8 bases between them. The CDR3 sequence is 14 residues long. CDR1 and CDR2 from the germline V gene are MNHNS and SASEGT. CDR3 sequence: CASSEVARQETQYF. The DNA of the CDR3 is TGTGCCAGCAGTGAAGTCGCTAGGCAAGAGACCCAGTACTTC.

In its sample, this clonotype was seen many times. The chain joins TRBV9 to TRBJ1-2; a possible D gene is TRBD1 (5 bases). V lost 2 bases and J 0 bases, leaving 11 bases between the germline ends. Germline-derived CDR1 and CDR2 are SGDLS and YYNGEE. The CDR3 extends over 15 amino acids. CDR3 loop: CASSVGTSTNYGYTF. CDR3 in DNA: TGTGCCAGCAGCGTTGGGACGTCGACTAACTATGGCTACACCTTC.

The chain combines TRBV4-1 with TRBJ2-7; the match to TRBD1 covers 7 bases. The CDR3 has 15 amino acids. The V and J ends lost 2 bases and 1 base, in that order; junction bases with no gene match: 5. CDR1 is MGHRA, CDR2 YSYEKL, per germline. This chain's CDR3 is CASSQIPGGSYEQYF. Here the CDR3 DNA reads TGCGCCAGCAGCCAAATCCCAGGGGGATCCTACGAGCAGTACTTC.

The V call is TRBV27, the J call TRBJ2-3, with TRBD2 matching over 10 bases. This CDR3 region has 15 residues. Per germline, CDR1 MNHEY and CDR2 SMNVEV (reference sequence). The J segment lost 2 bases and the V segment lost 2 bases, leaving 1 base of the junction unmatched. The DNA of the CDR3 is TGTGCCAGCAGTTTAACTAGCGGGGCCACAGATACGCAGTATTTT. Amino acids: CASSLTSGATDTQYF.

In this sample, this clonotype turned up a few times. The V call is TRBV7-9, the J call TRBJ2-5; D is possibly TRBD2 (6 bases). Between the trimmed V and J ends, which lost 1 base and 1 base, there was a span of 10 bases. Germline V gene data show CDR1 as SEHNR and CDR2 as FQNEAQ (reference sequence). This CDR3 spans 15 amino acids. DNA of the CDR3: TGTGCCAGCAGCTTAGGAGGGACTTCCCAAGAGACCCAGTACTTC. Translating it yields CASSLGGTSQETQYF.

This clonotype was found many times. The rearrangement joins TRBV7-9 to TRBJ1-2, with 9 bases that match TRBD1. The CDR3 consists of 14 residues. Germline CDR1 is SEHNR and CDR2 is FQNEAQ (reference sequence). V dropped 5 bases and J dropped 6; count of bases not matched to a gene: 7. CDR3 bases: TGTGCCAGCAGCCGCGGGACAGGGATGGATGGCTACACCTTC. It specifies CASSRGTGMDGYTF.

CDR3 loop: CASSLNTGMAYEQYF. CDR3 sequence (DNA): TGTGCCAGCAGTTTAAACACAGGAATGGCCTACGAGCAGTACTTC. The rearrangement uses TRBV6-5 and TRBJ2-7; perhaps TRBD1 as D (5 bases). This CDR3 contains 15 residues. Germline CDR1 reads MNHEY; CDR2 reads SVGAGI. Trimming stripped 4 bases from V and 2 bases from J, with 15 bases between.

This chain links TRBV4-1 with TRBJ2-7; 7 bases align to TRBD1. The V gene's germline CDR1 is MGHRA and CDR2 YSYEKL. The CDR3 has 16 residues. V was pared by 5 bases and J by 3 bases, with 13 bases of the junction left unmatched. CDR3 nucleotides: TGCGCCAGCAGCTCACAGGGGCAGGGTAGGGTCTACGAGCAGTACTTC. It yields the protein CASSSQGQGRVYEQYF.

J is TRBJ2-2 and V is TRBV19; the D gene is possibly TRBD2 (6 bases). CDR1 and CDR2 from the germline V gene are LNHDA and SQIVND (reference sequence). V gave up 8 bases and J gave up 6 bases, with 16 bases separating them. The CDR3 extends over 14 amino acids. The CDR3 loop reads CASSPWASAGELFF. CDR3 DNA: TGTGCCAGTTCCCCCTGGGCTAGCGCCGGGGAGCTGTTTTTT.

J is TRBJ2-1 and V is TRBV7-3; D ambiguous. V lost 1 base to trimming and J lost 7 bases, with 8 bases between them. The CDR3 is 13 amino acids. CDR1 SGHTA and CDR2 FQGTGA come from the germline V gene. The CDR3 loop reads CASSLMSGNEQFF. CDR3 in DNA: TGTGCCAGCAGCTTAATGTCCGGGAATGAGCAGTTCTTC.

The chain has TRBV24-1 and TRBJ2-1; D is uncertain. Germline CDR1 KGHDR, CDR2 SFDVKD. With 1 base removed from V and 6 bases from J, the gap between germline ends came to 3 bases. The CDR3 spans 12 residues. CDR3 sequence reads: CATSDFSNEQFF. The CDR3 DNA is TGTGCCACCAGTGATTTCAGCAATGAGCAGTTCTTC.

This clonotype was seen a few times. The chain is built from TRBV7-4 and TRBJ1-1, with D unclear. Germline loops: CDR1 SGHVT, CDR2 SQSDAQ. The length of the CDR3 is 14 residues. The germline V and J ends were trimmed by 5 bases and 1 base, with 11 bases remaining between them. The CDR3 bases are TGTGCCAGCAGCCCTCCGACACGGAACACTGAAGCTTTCTTT. Residues: CASSPPTRNTEAFF.

The chain is built from TRBV12-3 or TRBV12-4 and TRBJ2-3; 8 bases align to TRBD1. V was pared by 8 bases and J by 5 bases, with 9 bases of the junction left unmatched. The CDR3 covers 14 residues. Here the CDR3 DNA reads TGTGCCAGCGCCAGGACAGGGCCTGGAGATACGCAGTATTTT. Its protein product is CASARTGPGDTQYF.

This clonotype was found a few times. The CDR3 is CASSIGFGVMNTEAFF. In nucleotides, the CDR3 is TGTGCCAGTAGTATAGGGTTCGGAGTAATGAACACTGAAGCTTTCTTT. The V gene is TRBV19, the J gene TRBJ1-1; D unresolved. Germline CDR1 LNHDA, CDR2 SQIVND (reference sequence). Trimming pared 1 base from V and 0 bases from J, leaving 12 bases between. CDR3 length: 16 amino acids.

This clonotype was observed at least ten times. The chain uses TRBV7-9 and TRBJ2-3; D gene unclear. Per the germline V gene, CDR1 is SEHNR and CDR2 is FQNEAQ (reference sequence). V lost 5 bases to trimming and J lost 1 base, with 10 bases between them. The CDR3 loop spans 14 amino acids. The CDR3 loop is CASSPPGGTDTQYF. Here the CDR3 DNA reads TGTGCCAGCAGCCCCCCGGGTGGCACAGATACGCAGTATTTT.

V gene TRBV5-6 combines with J gene TRBJ2-5, with D possibly matching TRBD2 (6 bases). This CDR3 has 16 amino acids. Germline lookup yields CDR1 SGHDT and CDR2 YYEEEE. V was shortened by 0 bases and J by 5 bases, with 17 bases between the two germline ends. As DNA, the CDR3 is TGTGCCAGCAGCTTGGGCCGCCTGGGGGGTCGGGAGACCCAGTACTTC. Amino acid sequence: CASSLGRLGGRETQYF.

This clonotype turned up a few times. This chain uses TRBV4-1 with TRBJ1-2; D is uncertain. The V gene lost 4 bases and the J gene lost 5 bases, with 11 bases spanning the gap. Germline CDR1 MGHRA, CDR2 YSYEKL. The CDR3 is 13 amino acids. The CDR3 nucleotides read TGCGCCAGCAGCCCCGGGCGGATATATGGCTACACCTTC. Amino acids: CASSPGRIYGYTF.

There are many counts of this clonotype. The CDR3 spells CASSRNRDQPQHF. DNA of the CDR3: TGTGCCAGCAGTCGTAACAGGGATCAGCCCCAGCATTTT. The V call is TRBV12-3 or TRBV12-4, the J call TRBJ1-5, with D tentatively TRBD1 (6 bases). V was trimmed by 5 bases and J by 5 bases, leaving 10 bases between them. The CDR3 totals 13 residues.